This T cell receptor (beta chain) was found in a study of CD8+ T cells in alopecia areata. RNA extraction and reverse transcription yielded cDNA as sequencing template. Sequenced by immunoSEQ multiplex PCR; TCRdb stores in-frame clones only, minus some. Of some 44,000 clones in the sample, approximately 92% were seen once. In germline, CDR1 is SGDLS, CDR2 YYNGEE. The ends were cut back, 3 bases at V and 2 bases at J, with 10 bases in the middle. This CDR3 has 14 amino acids. The treatment was: oral pan-JAK inhibitor, 5-10 mg twice daily. This TCR came from a human donor with alopecia areata. The chain couples TRBV9 to TRBJ2-3, with D possibly matching TRBD1 (5 bases). The input for sequencing was CD8+ T cells sorted from blood, taken at week 24, from a patient treated with tofacitinib. The CDR3 region is CASSALGDTDTQYF. CDR3 nucleotides: TGTGCCAGCAGCGCCCTAGGGGACACAGATACGCAGTATTTT.